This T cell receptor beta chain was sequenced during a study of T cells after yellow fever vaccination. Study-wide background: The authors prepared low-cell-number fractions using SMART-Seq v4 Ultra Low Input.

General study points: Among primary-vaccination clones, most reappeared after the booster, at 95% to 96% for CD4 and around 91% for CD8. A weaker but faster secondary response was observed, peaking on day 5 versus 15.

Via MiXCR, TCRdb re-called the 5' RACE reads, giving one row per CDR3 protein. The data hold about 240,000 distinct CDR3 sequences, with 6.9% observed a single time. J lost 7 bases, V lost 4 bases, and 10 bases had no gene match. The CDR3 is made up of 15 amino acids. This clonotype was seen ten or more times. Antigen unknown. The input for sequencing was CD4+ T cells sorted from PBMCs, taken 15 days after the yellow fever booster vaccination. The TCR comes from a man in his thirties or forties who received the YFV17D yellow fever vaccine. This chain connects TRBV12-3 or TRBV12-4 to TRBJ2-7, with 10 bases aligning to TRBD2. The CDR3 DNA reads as TGTGCCAGCAGTTCTGGACTAGCGGTCTTCGGGGAGCAGTACTTC. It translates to CASSSGLAVFGEQYF.